These 21 T cell receptor beta chains originate from one sample sequenced in a study of CD8 T cells in Susac syndrome. Random hexamers primed reverse transcription of about 0.5 to 1 ug RNA. TCRdb itself ran the immunoSEQ multiplex PCR reads through MiXCR, one entry per CDR3 protein. The sample gives some 300,000 distinct CDR3 sequences, about 85% of which show up once; around 0.11% is in the top ten. Input material: CD8+ T cells from PBMCs. These receptors originate from a human donor with multiple sclerosis.

This sequence joins TRBV6-1 and TRBJ2-1; 9 positions agree with TRBD1. The length of the CDR3 is 12 residues. Germline assignment: CDR1 MNHNS and CDR2 SASEGT. The ends lost 6 bases at V and 8 bases at J; junction bases unmatched: 2. The CDR3 sequence is CASRGQGYEQFF. CDR3 coding DNA: TGTGCCAGCAGGGGACAGGGCTATGAGCAGTTCTTC.

This clonotype was seen only a few times. This sequence joins TRBV6-6 and TRBJ1-5; D not resolved. Trimming took off 2 bases at V and 1 base at J, with 6 bases between the two ends. This CDR3 is built from 14 residues. Germline V CDR1 and CDR2: MNHNY, SVGAGI (reference sequence). The CDR3, as DNA: TGTGCCAGCAGTTACACCGGGAGCAATCAGCCCCAGCATTTT. Amino acid sequence: CASSYTGSNQPQHF.

V gene TRBV7-2 combines with J gene TRBJ2-2, with a tentative D call TRBD2 (6 bases). V was clipped by 5 bases and J by 0 bases, with 10 bases between them. The germline V gene has CDR1 SGHTA and CDR2 FQGNSA. CDR3 length: 15 residues. The CDR3 DNA is TGTGCCAGCAGCCCGGGACTTACGAACACCGGGGAGCTGTTTTTT. Its protein is CASSPGLTNTGELFF.

The rearrangement joins TRBV29-1 to TRBJ2-5; perhaps TRBD1 as D (5 bases). Trimming cost V 1 base and J 4 bases, with 13 bases left between them. CDR1 and CDR2 (germline): SQVTM, ANQGSEA. The length of the CDR3 is 14 residues. Here the CDR3 DNA reads TGCAGCGTTGAAGGTGACCAGGGTGGAGAGACCCAGTACTTC. Translated: CSVEGDQGGETQYF.

This chain joins TRBV19 and TRBJ1-1, with D perhaps matching TRBD1 (5 bases). The length of the CDR3 is 14 residues. The V gene lost 3 bases and the J gene lost 6 bases, with 14 bases spanning the gap. Germline CDR1 is LNHDA and CDR2 is SQIVND (reference sequence). The CDR3 loop reads CASSISLRGAEAFF. In DNA, the CDR3 is TGTGCCAGTAGTATTTCTCTGAGGGGCGCTGAAGCTTTCTTT.

V and J are TRBV20-1 and TRBJ2-7, with TRBD2 matching over 8 bases. The ends lost 0 bases at V and 4 bases at J; junction bases unmatched: 8. The CDR3 consists of 15 residues. Germline V gene sequence: CDR1 DFQATT, CDR2 SNEGSKA (reference sequence). The DNA of the CDR3 is TGCAGTGCTAGAGATAGGAGCGGGAGTGGGTACGAGCAGTACTTC. Its translation is CSARDRSGSGYEQYF.

This clonotype has just a few counts. The rearrangement joins TRBV6-5 to TRBJ2-7; D not resolved. Between the trimmed V and J ends, which lost 0 bases and 0 bases, there was a span of 6 bases. Germline V gene lookup returns CDR1 MNHEY and CDR2 SVGAGI. This CDR3 is built from 14 residues. The CDR3 nucleotides read TGTGCCAGCAGTTACTCCCTCGACTCCTACGAGCAGTACTTC. Translation: CASSYSLDSYEQYF.

The chain is built from TRBV13 and TRBJ1-2; D is possibly TRBD1 (6 bases). The germline gives CDR1 PRHDT, CDR2 FYEKMQ (reference sequence). The V gene lost 10 bases and the J gene lost 0 bases, with 18 bases spanning the gap. The CDR3 length is 15 residues. CDR3 nucleotides: TGTGCCACCAGACAGGAACGGCTTACTAACTATGGCTACACCTTC. Encoded protein: CATRQERLTNYGYTF.

V usage is TRBV14 and J usage is TRBJ1-1, with a possible D match to TRBD1 (5 bases). V lost 11 bases to trimming and J lost 4 bases, with 20 bases between them. The CDR3 spans 14 residues. Germline V CDR1 and CDR2: SGHDN, FVKESK. The CDR3 DNA is TGTGCCGGAGACAGCCGGGCCGAGGGCACTGAAGCTTTCTTT. Its translation is CAGDSRAEGTEAFF.

The rearrangement uses TRBV30 and TRBJ2-1; 7 nucleotides align to TRBD1. The CDR3 runs to 17 residues. V lost 4 bases to trimming and J lost 4 bases; unmatched junction nucleotides: 16. Germline V lookup: CDR1 GTSNPN, CDR2 SVGIG (reference sequence). In nucleotides, the CDR3 is TGTGCCTGGAAATATGAGGGGGCAGGGGGTCCTTACAATGAGCAGTTCTTC. Translated, it gives CAWKYEGAGGPYNEQFF.

The rearrangement links TRBV15 to TRBJ2-7; no reliable D call. The CDR3 consists of 11 residues. Germline CDR1 LNHNV, CDR2 YYDKDF (reference sequence). V shed 0 bases and J shed 7 bases, with 4 bases lying between them. The CDR3, as DNA: TGTGCCACCAGCAGAGATCTGGAGCAGTACTTC. This encodes CATSRDLEQYF.

V usage is TRBV30 and J usage is TRBJ2-5; 9 bases fit TRBD1. CDR1 and CDR2 from the germline V gene are GTSNPN and SVGIG (reference sequence). J lost 2 bases, V lost 0 bases, and 4 bases had no gene match. The CDR3 consists of 15 residues. The CDR3 DNA reads as TGTGCCTGGAGTGTGGGACAGGGAGGACAAGAGACCCAGTACTTC. Its translation is CAWSVGQGGQETQYF.

The rearrangement uses TRBV6-5 and TRBJ2-7; possibly TRBD2 for D (6 bases). Trimming shortened V by 2 bases and J by 3 bases, and 14 bases separated the two germline ends. The CDR3 length is 15 residues. CDR1 and CDR2 (germline): MNHEY, SVGAGI. As DNA, the CDR3 is TGTGCCAGCAGTTACGGACTAACTCCTCACTACGAGCAGTACTTC. Its translation is CASSYGLTPHYEQYF.

V usage is TRBV6-2 or TRBV6-3 and J usage is TRBJ1-5; TRBD1 might be the D (5 bases). CDR3 length: 15 amino acids. The V end lost 6 bases, the J end lost 6 bases, and 18 bases lay between the germline ends. Germline CDR1 is MNHEY and CDR2 is SVGEGT. The DNA for the CDR3 is TGTGCCAGCAGAGGGGTAAACCCCCGCTCTCAGCCCCAGCATTTT. As protein: CASRGVNPRSQPQHF.

This clonotype has just a few counts. The V gene is TRBV6-1, the J gene TRBJ2-7; TRBD1 might be the D (5 bases). CDR1 MNHNS and CDR2 SASEGT come from the germline V gene. The CDR3 has 12 amino acids. V lost 3 bases, J lost 6 bases, and 9 bases lay in between. Here the CDR3 reads CASSDRVAEQYF. The CDR3, as DNA: TGTGCCAGCAGTGACAGGGTAGCCGAGCAGTACTTC.

In DNA form, the CDR3 reads TGTGCCAGCAGCGCCTTAGCGGGAGAGGGAGGCTACGAGCAGTACTTC. Encoded protein: CASSALAGEGGYEQYF. The chain uses TRBV7-8 and TRBJ2-7, with TRBD2 matching 9 bases. With 5 bases clipped from V and 3 bases from J, the junction kept 11 bases outside the gene matches. The CDR3 has 16 amino acids. Per germline, CDR1 SGHVS and CDR2 FQNEAQ.

The chain is built from TRBV9 and TRBJ2-1; D is ambiguous. Trimming stripped 2 bases from V and 7 bases from J, with 22 bases between. CDR1 SGDLS and CDR2 YYNGEE come from the germline V gene. The CDR3 spans 17 residues. The DNA for the CDR3 is TGTGCCAGCAGCGTGGACCTGAGCTTAACCCAAGGGAATGAGCAGTTCTTC. This translates into CASSVDLSLTQGNEQFF.

The chain uses TRBV10-3 and TRBJ1-2; maybe TRBD1 (5 bases). Looked up from germline, CDR1 is ENHRY and CDR2 is SYGVKD. Trimming stripped 6 bases from V and 5 bases from J, with 19 bases between. This CDR3 has 15 residues. In DNA form, the CDR3 reads TGTGCCATCAGGAACGTTGAGGGGAGGAATTATGGCTACACCTTC. Amino acid sequence: CAIRNVEGRNYGYTF.

This clonotype was detected only a few times. The chain employs TRBV6-5 and TRBJ1-4; 8 bases agree with TRBD1. Germline V lookup: CDR1 MNHEY, CDR2 SVGAGI. The CDR3 runs to 15 residues. V trimming: 6 bases; J trimming: 3 bases; junction bases outside the gene matches: 6. CDR3 region: CASSPDRGSNEKLFF. The CDR3 DNA reads TGTGCCAGCAGCCCCGACAGGGGTTCTAATGAAAAACTGTTTTTT.

The chain couples TRBV20-1 to TRBJ1-3, with no clear D. V was trimmed by 0 bases and J by 3 bases, leaving 12 bases between them. CDR1 is DFQATT and CDR2 is SNEGSKA in the germline V gene (reference sequence). The CDR3 covers 15 residues. CDR3 loop: CSARDLLVFGNTIYF. The CDR3 DNA is TGCAGTGCTAGAGATCTCCTAGTCTTTGGAAACACCATATATTTT.

The chain links TRBV9 to TRBJ2-3, with D hard to call. Per the germline V gene, CDR1 is SGDLS and CDR2 is YYNGEE. This CDR3 spans 12 amino acids. Trimming removed 7 bases at V and 6 bases at J, with 12 bases between. The CDR3 spells CASSTYGDTQYF. CDR3 DNA: TGTGCCAGCTCCACCTATGGGGATACGCAGTATTTT.